This paragraph reports one T cell receptor beta chain. This sample stems from a study of cytomegalovirus exposure and HLA in healthy donors. In germline, CDR1 is MDHEN, CDR2 SYDVKM. The CDR3 runs to 13 residues. V shed 3 bases and J shed 1 base, with 4 bases lying between them. The PCR had 60 Vbeta and 13 Jbeta primers. The repertoire was sequenced with immunoSEQ multiplex PCR; TCRdb's copy has only in-frame clones and lacks some. Of around 88,000 clones in the sample, approximately 79% were seen once. This sequence was found in a male donor in good health and CMV-seronegative. The chain is built from TRBV28 and TRBJ1-5; the D is unclear. The sequencing input was PBMCs. This CDR3 is CASSFLSNQPQHF. CDR3 in DNA: TGTGCCAGCAGTTTTCTAAGCAATCAGCCCCAGCATTTT.